The 19 T cell receptor beta chains listed next were all sequenced from one sample in a study of cytomegalovirus exposure and HLA in healthy donors. PCR involved 60 Vbeta and 13 Jbeta primers. TCRdb's table, derived via immunoSEQ multiplex PCR, lists solely in-frame clones and lacks some. There are 200,000 or so clones in the sample, with around 1.1% held by the top ten. The specimen was PBMCs. Every receptor here comes from a girl aged 2-10 years in good health and CMV-seropositive.

V gene TRBV7-2 combines with J gene TRBJ2-7, with TRBD2 matching 9 bases. This CDR3 is built from 15 residues. Germline V gene lookup returns CDR1 SGHTA and CDR2 FQGNSA. The V segment lost 5 bases and the J segment 7 bases; nucleotides outside the gene matches: 12. The CDR3 sequence: CASSTTAGGPWEQYF. The CDR3 bases are TGTGCCAGCAGCACCACGGCGGGAGGGCCGTGGGAGCAGTACTTC.

This chain connects TRBV4-1 to TRBJ1-5, with D maybe TRBD1 (5 bases). The CDR3 spans 15 residues. V gave up 5 bases and J gave up 6 bases, with 17 bases separating them. Germline CDR1 is MGHRA and CDR2 is YSYEKL. CDR3 sequence (DNA): TGCGCCAGCAGCTTCATAAACGGAGGGGTTCAGCCCCAGCATTTT. As protein: CASSFINGGVQPQHF.

V and J are TRBV11-3 and TRBJ2-1, with 14 bases aligning to TRBD2. J was trimmed by 0 bases and V by 5 bases; bases with no gene match: 6. The length of the CDR3 is 18 residues. CDR1 and CDR2 (germline): SGHNT, YENEEA. Written as DNA, the CDR3 is TGTGCCAGCAGCCCCCGACTAGCGGGAGGGAGCTCCTACAATGAGCAGTTCTTC. It codes for CASSPRLAGGSSYNEQFF. Complete variable domain (other parts from reference TRBV11-3 and TRBJ2-1): EAGVVQSPRYKIIEKKQPVAFWCNPISGHNTLYWYLQNLGQGPELLIRYENEEAVDDSQLPKDRFSAERLKGVDSTLKIQPAELGDSAVYLCASSPRLAGGSSYNEQFFGPGTRLTVL.

The chain uses TRBV4-2 and TRBJ2-7; the match to TRBD2 covers 8 bases. The CDR3 consists of 17 residues. Looked up from germline, CDR1 is LGHNA and CDR2 is YNFKEQ. V was pared by 0 bases and J by 5 bases, with 12 bases of the junction left unmatched. The CDR3 loop is CASSQDTAGGGSHEQYF. The CDR3, as DNA: TGTGCCAGCAGCCAAGATACGGCGGGAGGAGGTTCCCACGAGCAGTACTTC.

The V and J genes are TRBV7-4 and TRBJ2-3, with D tentatively TRBD2 (5 bases). Trimming shortened V by 4 bases and J by 2 bases, and 25 bases separated the two germline ends. The CDR3 contains 19 residues. Germline loops: CDR1 SGHVT, CDR2 SQSDAQ. This CDR3 reads CASSSYRPRSSGYTDTQYF. CDR3 DNA: TGTGCCAGCAGCTCCTACCGACCTCGGTCCAGCGGTTACACAGATACGCAGTATTTT.

V is TRBV18 and J is TRBJ2-7; possible D gene TRBD1, 5 bases. This CDR3 is built from 15 residues. V dropped 5 bases and J dropped 0 bases, with 14 bases sitting between them. From germline, CDR1 is KGHSH and CDR2 LQKENI. CDR3 nucleotides: TGTGCCAGCTCAGCCATGATAGGGGCCTCCTACGAGCAGTACTTC. Encoded protein: CASSAMIGASYEQYF.

The rearrangement links TRBV11-2 to TRBJ1-1, with D perhaps matching TRBD1 (5 bases). Germline-derived CDR1 and CDR2 are SGHAT and FQNNGV. This CDR3 contains 14 residues. V was trimmed by 3 bases and J by 3 bases, leaving 11 bases between them. DNA of the CDR3: TGTGCCAGCAGCTTCGGACAAAGGGACACTGAAGCTTTCTTT. It encodes CASSFGQRDTEAFF.

This sequence joins TRBV28 and TRBJ1-2, with 7 bases identical to TRBD1. The CDR3 extends over 15 amino acids. In germline, CDR1 is MDHEN, CDR2 SYDVKM. V trimming: 3 bases; J trimming: 3 bases; junction bases outside the gene matches: 7. CDR3: CASSLEGAPYYGYTF. The CDR3 DNA sequence: TGTGCCAGCAGTTTGGAGGGGGCGCCCTACTATGGCTACACCTTC.

The chain recombines TRBV29-1 with TRBJ2-3, with TRBD1 identical over 8 bases. With V trimmed by 3 bases and J by 1 base, 0 bases remained unmatched. The CDR3 runs to 13 residues. Germline CDR1 is SQVTM and CDR2 is ANQGSEA. CDR3 sequence (DNA): TGCAGCGTTGAGGGACAGGGCACAGATACGCAGTATTTT. As protein: CSVEGQGTDTQYF.

V is TRBV10-3 and J is TRBJ1-2; 9 bases agree with TRBD1. The V gene's germline CDR1 is ENHRY and CDR2 SYGVKD. The CDR3 covers 14 residues. Losses at the gene ends were 6 bases for V and 5 bases for J; bases not matched to a gene: 7. CDR3 region: CAIRATDRGYGYTF. DNA of the CDR3: TGTGCCATCAGGGCTACCGACAGGGGGTATGGCTACACCTTC.

The chain is built from TRBV7-9 and TRBJ2-3; TRBD2 agrees at 10 bases. Germline assignment: CDR1 SEHNR and CDR2 FQNEAQ (reference sequence). V gave up 3 bases and J gave up 2 bases; unmatched junction bases: 5. This CDR3 is 16 amino acids long. The CDR3 DNA reads TGTGCCAGCAGCTTCGACGGGACTAGCGACACAGATACGCAGTATTTT. Translation gives CASSFDGTSDTDTQYF.

The V gene is TRBV5-4, the J gene TRBJ2-3; 7 nucleotides agree with TRBD1. CDR3 length: 16 residues. Germline CDR1 is SGHNT and CDR2 is YYREEE (reference sequence). J lost 0 bases, V lost 5 bases, and 9 bases had no gene match. The CDR3 loop is CASSPIDRDSTDTQYF. CDR3 nucleotide sequence: TGTGCCAGCAGTCCTATCGACAGGGATAGCACAGATACGCAGTATTTT.

The chain combines TRBV7-2 with TRBJ1-3; 9 bases map to TRBD1. There are 17 residues in the CDR3. The J segment lost 0 bases and the V segment lost 1 base, leaving 4 bases of the junction unmatched. Germline-derived CDR1 and CDR2 are SGHTA and FQGNSA. The CDR3 DNA is TGTGCCAGCAGCTTAGAACAGGGGGCGCGCTCTGGAAACACCATATATTTT. Its protein product is CASSLEQGARSGNTIYF.

This sequence joins TRBV29-1 and TRBJ2-6, with 8 bases lining up with TRBD1. Germline loops: CDR1 SQVTM, CDR2 ANQGSEA. Trimming took 3 bases from V and 2 from J; bases not matched to a gene: 3. The CDR3 has 15 residues. CDR3 protein: CSVEIQGAGANVLTF. CDR3 nucleotide sequence: TGCAGCGTTGAGATACAGGGGGCTGGGGCCAACGTCCTGACTTTC.

The chain carries TRBV6-5 and TRBJ2-1; 12 bases agree with TRBD2. The germline gives CDR1 MNHEY, CDR2 SVGAGI. This CDR3 comprises 15 residues. Losses at the gene ends were 5 bases for V and 12 bases for J; bases not matched to a gene: 11. The CDR3: CASSTRTSGKGRQFF. Written as DNA, the CDR3 is TGTGCCAGCAGTACTCGGACTAGCGGGAAGGGACGGCAGTTCTTC.

V and J are TRBV4-1 and TRBJ1-5, with 8 bases matching TRBD1. The V and J ends lost 3 bases and 7 bases, in that order; junction bases with no gene match: 8. This CDR3 comprises 15 residues. Germline CDR1 and CDR2: MGHRA and YSYEKL. CDR3 amino acids: CASSHLAGGAQPQHF. In nucleotides, the CDR3 is TGCGCCAGCAGCCACCTCGCAGGGGGCGCCCAGCCCCAGCATTTT.

The chain couples TRBV28 to TRBJ1-5; 8 nucleotides line up with TRBD1. Germline V CDR1 and CDR2: MDHEN, SYDVKM. The V and J ends lost 3 bases and 2 bases, in that order; junction bases with no gene match: 6. This CDR3 is 16 amino acids long. Written as DNA, the CDR3 is TGTGCCAGCAGTTTTTCAGGGGGCGCGGGCAATCAGCCCCAGCATTTT. Protein: CASSFSGGAGNQPQHF.

This chain connects TRBV28 to TRBJ2-7, with 15 bases aligning to TRBD2. Looked up from germline, CDR1 is MDHEN and CDR2 is SYDVKM. With 8 bases clipped from V and 3 bases from J, the junction kept 2 bases outside the gene matches. CDR3 size: 14 residues. The CDR3 reads CASLGLAGGYEQYF. CDR3 nucleotides: TGTGCCAGCCTGGGACTAGCGGGAGGCTACGAGCAGTACTTC.

V and J are TRBV7-6 and TRBJ2-7; 11 bases align to TRBD2. The junction had 4 bases not matched to a gene; V was cut back by 3 bases and J by 3 bases. Germline V lookup: CDR1 SGHVS, CDR2 FNYEAQ. The CDR3 sequence is 15 residues long. CDR3 nucleotides: TGTGCCAGCAGCTTGGGAACTAGCGGGAGCTACGAGCAGTACTTC. It yields the protein CASSLGTSGSYEQYF.